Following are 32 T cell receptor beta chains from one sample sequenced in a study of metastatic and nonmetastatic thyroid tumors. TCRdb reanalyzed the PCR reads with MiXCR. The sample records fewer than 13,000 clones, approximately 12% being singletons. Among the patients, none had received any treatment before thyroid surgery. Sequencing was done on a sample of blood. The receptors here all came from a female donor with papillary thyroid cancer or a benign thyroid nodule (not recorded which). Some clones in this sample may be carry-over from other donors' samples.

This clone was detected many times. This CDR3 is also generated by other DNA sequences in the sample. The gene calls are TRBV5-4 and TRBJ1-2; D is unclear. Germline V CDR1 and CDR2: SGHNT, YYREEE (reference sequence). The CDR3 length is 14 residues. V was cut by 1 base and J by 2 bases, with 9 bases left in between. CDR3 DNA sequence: TGTGCCAGCAGCTTGTATATTGGGAACTATGGCTACACCTTC. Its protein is CASSLYIGNYGYTF.

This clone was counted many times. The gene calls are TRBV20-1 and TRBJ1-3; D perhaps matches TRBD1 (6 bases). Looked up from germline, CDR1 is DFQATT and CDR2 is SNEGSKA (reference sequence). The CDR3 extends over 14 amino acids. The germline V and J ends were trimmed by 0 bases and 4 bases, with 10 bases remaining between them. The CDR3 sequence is CSAREGGTGNTIYF. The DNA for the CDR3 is TGCAGTGCTAGAGAAGGGGGAACAGGAAACACCATATATTTT.

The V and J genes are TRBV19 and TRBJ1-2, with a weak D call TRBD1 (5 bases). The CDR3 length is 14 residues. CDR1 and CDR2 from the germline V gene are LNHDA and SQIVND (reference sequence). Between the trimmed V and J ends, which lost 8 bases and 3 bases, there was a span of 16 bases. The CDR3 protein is CASGRETGDYGYTF. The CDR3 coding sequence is TGTGCCAGTGGGAGGGAAACGGGGGACTATGGCTACACCTTC.

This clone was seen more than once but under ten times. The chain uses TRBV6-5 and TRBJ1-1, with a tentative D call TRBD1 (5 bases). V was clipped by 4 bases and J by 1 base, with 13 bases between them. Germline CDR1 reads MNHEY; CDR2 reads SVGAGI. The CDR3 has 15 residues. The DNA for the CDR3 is TGTGCCAGCAGTTTTTTAGAGGGGCAGAACACTGAAGCTTTCTTT. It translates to CASSFLEGQNTEAFF.

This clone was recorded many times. The CDR3 nucleotides are TGTGCCAGCTGGTCTCGGGCGGGAGGGCCCAGTGGGGAGCTGTTTTTT. Residues: CASWSRAGGPSGELFF. This rearrangement joins TRBV5-4 to TRBJ2-2; 9 nucleotides agree with TRBD2. Germline CDR1 is SGHNT and CDR2 is YYREEE (reference sequence). V gave up 7 bases and J gave up 8 bases; unmatched junction bases: 15. The CDR3 spans 16 residues.

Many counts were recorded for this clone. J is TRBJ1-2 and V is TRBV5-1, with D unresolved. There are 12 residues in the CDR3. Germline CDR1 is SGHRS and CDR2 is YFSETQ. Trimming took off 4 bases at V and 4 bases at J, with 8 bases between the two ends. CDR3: CASSPGIYGYTF. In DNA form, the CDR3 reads TGCGCCAGCAGCCCTGGGATCTATGGCTACACCTTC.

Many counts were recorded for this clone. CDR3 nucleotides: TGTGCCAGCAGCCAGGTATCGGAGCAGTTCTTC. This codes for CASSQVSEQFF. The chain combines TRBV3-1 with TRBJ2-1; no reliable D call. V shed 3 bases and J shed 10 bases, with 7 bases lying between them. CDR1 and CDR2 from the germline V gene are LGHDT and YNNKEL (reference sequence). The CDR3 totals 11 residues.

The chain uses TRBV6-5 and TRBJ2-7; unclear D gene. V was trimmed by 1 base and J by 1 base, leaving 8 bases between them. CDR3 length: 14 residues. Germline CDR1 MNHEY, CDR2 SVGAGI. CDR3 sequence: CASSYLSFSYEQYF. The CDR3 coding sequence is TGTGCCAGCAGTTACTTGAGTTTTTCCTACGAGCAGTACTTC.

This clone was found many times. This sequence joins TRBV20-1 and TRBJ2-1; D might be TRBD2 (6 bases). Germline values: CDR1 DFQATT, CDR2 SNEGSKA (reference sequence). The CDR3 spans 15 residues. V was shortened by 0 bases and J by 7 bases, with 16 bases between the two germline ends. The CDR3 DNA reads TGCAGTGCTAGAGATCCCACACGGGAGAGTAATGAGCAGTTCTTC. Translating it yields CSARDPTRESNEQFF.

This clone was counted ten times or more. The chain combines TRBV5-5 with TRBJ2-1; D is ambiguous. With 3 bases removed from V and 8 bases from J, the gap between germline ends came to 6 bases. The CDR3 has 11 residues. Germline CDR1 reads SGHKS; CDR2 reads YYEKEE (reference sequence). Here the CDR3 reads CASSSQYEQFF. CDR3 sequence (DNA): TGTGCCAGCAGCTCGCAGTATGAGCAGTTCTTC.

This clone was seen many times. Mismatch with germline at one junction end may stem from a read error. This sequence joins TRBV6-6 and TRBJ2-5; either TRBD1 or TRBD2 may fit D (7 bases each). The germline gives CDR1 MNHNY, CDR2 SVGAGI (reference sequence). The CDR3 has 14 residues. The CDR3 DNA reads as TGTGCCAGCAGTTACTCCAACCCAGGGGGGGCCCAATACTTC. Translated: CASSYSNPGGAQYF.

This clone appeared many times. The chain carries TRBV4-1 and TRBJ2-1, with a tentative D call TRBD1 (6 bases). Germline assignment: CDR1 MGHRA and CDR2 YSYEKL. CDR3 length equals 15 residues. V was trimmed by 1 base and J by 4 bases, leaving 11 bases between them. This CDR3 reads CASSQGRGGYNEQFF. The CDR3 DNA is TGCGCCAGCAGCCAAGGCAGGGGTGGGTACAATGAGCAGTTCTTC.

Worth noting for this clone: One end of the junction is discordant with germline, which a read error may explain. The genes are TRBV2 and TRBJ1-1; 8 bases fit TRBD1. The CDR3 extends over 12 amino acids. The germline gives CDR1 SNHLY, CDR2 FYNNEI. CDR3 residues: CASSGTGNESFF. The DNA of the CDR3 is TGTGCCAGCAGTGGGACAGGGAATGAATCTTTCTTT.

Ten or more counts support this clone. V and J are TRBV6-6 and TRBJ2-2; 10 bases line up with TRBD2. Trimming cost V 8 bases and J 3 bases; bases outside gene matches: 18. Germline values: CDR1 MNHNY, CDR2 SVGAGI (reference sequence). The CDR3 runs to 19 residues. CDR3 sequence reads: CASVKPGTSVGGDTGELFF. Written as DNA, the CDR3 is TGTGCCAGCGTTAAACCCGGGACTAGCGTAGGGGGGGACACCGGGGAGCTGTTTTTT.

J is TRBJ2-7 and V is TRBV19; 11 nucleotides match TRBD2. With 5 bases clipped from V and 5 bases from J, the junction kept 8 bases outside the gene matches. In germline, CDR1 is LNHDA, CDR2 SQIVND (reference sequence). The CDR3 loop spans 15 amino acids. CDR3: CASSPRLAGINEQYF. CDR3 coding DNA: TGTGCCAGTAGTCCGCGACTAGCGGGAATTAACGAGCAGTACTTC.

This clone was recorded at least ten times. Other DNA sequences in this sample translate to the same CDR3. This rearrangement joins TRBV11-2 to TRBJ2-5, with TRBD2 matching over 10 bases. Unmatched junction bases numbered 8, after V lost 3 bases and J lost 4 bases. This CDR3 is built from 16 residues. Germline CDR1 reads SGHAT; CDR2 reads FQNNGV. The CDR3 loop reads CASSLGLAGVLETQYF. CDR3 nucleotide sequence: TGTGCCAGCAGCTTGGGGCTAGCGGGGGTATTAGAGACCCAGTACTTC.

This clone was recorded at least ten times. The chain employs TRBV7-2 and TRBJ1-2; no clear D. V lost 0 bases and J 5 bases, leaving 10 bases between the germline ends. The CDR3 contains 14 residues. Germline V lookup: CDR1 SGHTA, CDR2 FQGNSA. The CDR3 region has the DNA TGTGCCAGCAGCTTAGCGCAGAAGGGTTATGGCTACACCTTC. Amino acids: CASSLAQKGYGYTF.

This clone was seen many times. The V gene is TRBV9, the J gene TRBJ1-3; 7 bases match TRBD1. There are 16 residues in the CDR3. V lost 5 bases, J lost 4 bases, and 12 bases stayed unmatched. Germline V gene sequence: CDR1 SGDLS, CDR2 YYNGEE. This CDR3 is CASSPYPRQGGNTIYF. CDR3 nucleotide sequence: TGTGCCAGCAGTCCTTACCCCAGACAGGGAGGAAACACCATATATTTT.

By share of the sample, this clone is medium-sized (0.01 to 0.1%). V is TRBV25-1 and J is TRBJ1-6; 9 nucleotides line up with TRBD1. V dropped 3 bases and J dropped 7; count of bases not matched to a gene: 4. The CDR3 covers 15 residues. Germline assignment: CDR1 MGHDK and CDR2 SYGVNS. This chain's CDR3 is CASSEGDRVNSPLHF. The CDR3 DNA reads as TGTGCCAGCAGTGAGGGGGACAGGGTGAATTCACCCCTCCACTTT.

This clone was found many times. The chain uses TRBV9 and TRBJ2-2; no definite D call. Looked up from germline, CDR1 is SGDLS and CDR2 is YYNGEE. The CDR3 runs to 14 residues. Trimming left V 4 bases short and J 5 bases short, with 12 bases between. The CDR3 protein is CASSPRVGTGELFF. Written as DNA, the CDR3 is TGTGCCAGCAGCCCCCGGGTAGGGACCGGGGAGCTGTTTTTT.

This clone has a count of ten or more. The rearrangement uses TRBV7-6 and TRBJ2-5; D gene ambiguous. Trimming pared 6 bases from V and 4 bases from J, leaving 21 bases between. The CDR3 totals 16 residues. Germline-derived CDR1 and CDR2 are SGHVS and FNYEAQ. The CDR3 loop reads CASRRSLSDPLETQYF. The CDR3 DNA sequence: TGTGCCAGCAGGCGAAGCTTATCGGACCCCTTAGAGACCCAGTACTTC.

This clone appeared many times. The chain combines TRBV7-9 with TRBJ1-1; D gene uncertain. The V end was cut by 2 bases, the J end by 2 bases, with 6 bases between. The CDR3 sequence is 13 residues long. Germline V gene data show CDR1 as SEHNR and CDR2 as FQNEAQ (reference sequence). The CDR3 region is CASSLWGNTEAFF. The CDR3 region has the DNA TGTGCCAGCAGCTTATGGGGAAACACTGAAGCTTTCTTT.

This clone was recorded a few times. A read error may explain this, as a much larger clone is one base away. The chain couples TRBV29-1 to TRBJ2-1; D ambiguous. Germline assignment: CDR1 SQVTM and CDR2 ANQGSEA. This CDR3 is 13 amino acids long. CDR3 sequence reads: CSVERVHYNEQLF. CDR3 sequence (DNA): TGCAGCGTTGAAAGGGTTCACTACAATGAGCAGCTCTTC.

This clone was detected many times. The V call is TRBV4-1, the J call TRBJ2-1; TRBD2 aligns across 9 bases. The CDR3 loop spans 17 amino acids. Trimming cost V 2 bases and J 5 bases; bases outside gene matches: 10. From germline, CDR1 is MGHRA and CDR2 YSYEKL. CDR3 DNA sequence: TGCGCCAGCAGCCAAATGCGACTAGCGGCCGATCACAATGAGCAGTTCTTC. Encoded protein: CASSQMRLAADHNEQFF.

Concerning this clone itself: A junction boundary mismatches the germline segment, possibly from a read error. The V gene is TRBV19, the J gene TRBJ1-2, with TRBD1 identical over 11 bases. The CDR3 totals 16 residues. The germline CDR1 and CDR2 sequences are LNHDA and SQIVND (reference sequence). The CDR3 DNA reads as TGTTCCAGTGCCGGACAGGGGGCTGTAGGGGTCTATGTCTACACCTTC. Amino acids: CSSAGQGAVGVYVYTF.

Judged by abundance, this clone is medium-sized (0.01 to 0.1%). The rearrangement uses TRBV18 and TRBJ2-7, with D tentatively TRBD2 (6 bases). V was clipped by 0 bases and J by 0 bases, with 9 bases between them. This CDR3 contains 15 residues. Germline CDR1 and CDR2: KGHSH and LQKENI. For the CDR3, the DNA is TGTGCCAGCTCACCACCGGGACTTCTCTCCTACGAGCAGTACTTC. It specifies CASSPPGLLSYEQYF.

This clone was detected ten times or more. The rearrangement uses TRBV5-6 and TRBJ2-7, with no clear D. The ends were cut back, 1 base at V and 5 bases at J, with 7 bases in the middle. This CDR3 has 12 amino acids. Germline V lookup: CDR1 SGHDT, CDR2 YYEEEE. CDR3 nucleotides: TGTGCCAGCAGCTTGAGATCGGACGAGCAGTACTTC. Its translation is CASSLRSDEQYF. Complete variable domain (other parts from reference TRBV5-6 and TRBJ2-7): DAGVTQSPTHLIKTRGQQVTLRCSPKSGHDTVSWYQQALGQGPQFIFQYYEEEERQRGNFPDRFSGHQFPNYSSELNVNALLLGDSALYLCASSLRSDEQYFGPGTRLTVT.

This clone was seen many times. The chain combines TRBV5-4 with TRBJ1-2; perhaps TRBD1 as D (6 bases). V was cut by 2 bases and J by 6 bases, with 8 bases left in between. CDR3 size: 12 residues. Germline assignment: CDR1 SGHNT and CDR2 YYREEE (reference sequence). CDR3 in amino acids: CASSFPGDGYTF. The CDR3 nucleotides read TGTGCCAGCAGCTTTCCAGGGGATGGCTACACCTTC.

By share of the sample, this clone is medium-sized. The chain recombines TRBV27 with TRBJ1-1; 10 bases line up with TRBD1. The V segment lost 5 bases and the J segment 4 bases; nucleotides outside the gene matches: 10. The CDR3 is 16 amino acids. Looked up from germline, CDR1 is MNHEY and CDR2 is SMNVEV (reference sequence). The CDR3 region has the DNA TGTGCCAGCAGTCTTCCCCCCGGGACAGGGGTCACTGAAGCTTTCTTT. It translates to CASSLPPGTGVTEAFF.

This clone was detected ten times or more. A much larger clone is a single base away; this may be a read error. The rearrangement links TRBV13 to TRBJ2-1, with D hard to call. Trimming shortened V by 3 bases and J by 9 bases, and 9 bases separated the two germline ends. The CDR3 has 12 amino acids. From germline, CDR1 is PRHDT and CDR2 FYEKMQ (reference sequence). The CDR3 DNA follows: TGTGCCAGCAGCTTCTACAGTAGTGAGCAGTTCTTC. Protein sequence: CASSFYSSEQFF.

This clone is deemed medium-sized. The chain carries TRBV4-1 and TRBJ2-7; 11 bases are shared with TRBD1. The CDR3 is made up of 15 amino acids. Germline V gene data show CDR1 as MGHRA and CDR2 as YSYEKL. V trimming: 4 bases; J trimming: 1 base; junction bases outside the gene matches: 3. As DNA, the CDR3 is TGCGCCAGCAGCCTAGGGACAGGGGGGTCCTACGAGCAGTACTTC. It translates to CASSLGTGGSYEQYF.

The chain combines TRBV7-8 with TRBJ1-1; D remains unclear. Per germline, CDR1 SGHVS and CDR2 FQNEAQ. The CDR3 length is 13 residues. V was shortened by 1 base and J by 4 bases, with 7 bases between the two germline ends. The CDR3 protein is CASSLGGSTEAFF. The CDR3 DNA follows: TGTGCCAGCAGCTTAGGAGGGTCCACTGAAGCTTTCTTT.